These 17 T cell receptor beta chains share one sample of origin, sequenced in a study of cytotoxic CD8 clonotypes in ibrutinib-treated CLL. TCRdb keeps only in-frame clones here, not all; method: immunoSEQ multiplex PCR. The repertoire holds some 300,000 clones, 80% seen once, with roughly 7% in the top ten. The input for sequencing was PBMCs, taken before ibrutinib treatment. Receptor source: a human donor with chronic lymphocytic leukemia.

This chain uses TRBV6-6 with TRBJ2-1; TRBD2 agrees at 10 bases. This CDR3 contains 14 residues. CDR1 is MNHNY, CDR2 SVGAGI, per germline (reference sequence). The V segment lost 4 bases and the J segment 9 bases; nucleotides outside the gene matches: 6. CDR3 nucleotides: TGTGCCAGCAGTTCCCTAGCGGGAGCGGGTGAGCAGTTCTTC. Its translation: CASSSLAGAGEQFF.

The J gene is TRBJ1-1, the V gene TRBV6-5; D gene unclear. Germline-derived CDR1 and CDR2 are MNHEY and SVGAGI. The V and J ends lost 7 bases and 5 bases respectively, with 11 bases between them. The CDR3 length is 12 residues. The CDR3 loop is CASKLSPTEAFF. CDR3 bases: TGTGCCAGCAAACTATCCCCTACTGAAGCTTTCTTT.

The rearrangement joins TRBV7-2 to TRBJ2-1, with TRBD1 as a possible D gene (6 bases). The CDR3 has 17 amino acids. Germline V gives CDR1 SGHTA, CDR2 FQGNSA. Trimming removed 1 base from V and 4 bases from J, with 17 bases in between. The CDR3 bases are TGTGCCAGCAGCTTAGATCTGCAGGGGCCCGGATACAATGAGCAGTTCTTC. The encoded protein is CASSLDLQGPGYNEQFF.

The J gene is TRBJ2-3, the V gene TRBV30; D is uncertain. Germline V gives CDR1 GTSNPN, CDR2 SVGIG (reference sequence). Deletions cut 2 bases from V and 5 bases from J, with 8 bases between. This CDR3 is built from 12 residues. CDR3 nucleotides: TGTGCCTGGAGTCCTTTGGGAGATACGCAGTATTTT. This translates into CAWSPLGDTQYF. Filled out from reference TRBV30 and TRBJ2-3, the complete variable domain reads SQTIHQWPATLVQPVGSPLSLECTVEGTSNPNLYWYRQAAGRGLQLLFYSVGIGQISSEVPQNLSASRPQDRQFILSSKKLLLSDSGFYLCAWSPLGDTQYFGPGTRLTVL.

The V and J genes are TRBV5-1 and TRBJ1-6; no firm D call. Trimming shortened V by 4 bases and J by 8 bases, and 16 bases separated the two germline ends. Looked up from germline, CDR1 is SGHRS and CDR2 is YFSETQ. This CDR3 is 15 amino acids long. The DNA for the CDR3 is TGCGCCAGCAGCCCCGGTTCGGGTAGTTATTCACCCCTCCACTTT. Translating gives CASSPGSGSYSPLHF. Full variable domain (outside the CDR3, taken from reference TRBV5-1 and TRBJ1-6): KAGVTQTPRYLIKTRGQQVTLSCSPISGHRSVSWYQQTPGQGLQFLFEYFSETQRNKGNFPGRFSGRQFSNSRSEMNVSTLELGDSALYLCASSPGSGSYSPLHFGNGTRLTVT.

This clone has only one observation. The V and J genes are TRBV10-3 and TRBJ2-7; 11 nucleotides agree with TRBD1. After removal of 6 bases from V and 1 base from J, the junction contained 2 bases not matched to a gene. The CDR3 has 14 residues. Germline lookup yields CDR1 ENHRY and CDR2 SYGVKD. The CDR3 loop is CAIRGDRGSYEQYF. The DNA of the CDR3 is TGTGCCATCAGGGGGGACAGGGGGTCCTACGAGCAGTACTTC.

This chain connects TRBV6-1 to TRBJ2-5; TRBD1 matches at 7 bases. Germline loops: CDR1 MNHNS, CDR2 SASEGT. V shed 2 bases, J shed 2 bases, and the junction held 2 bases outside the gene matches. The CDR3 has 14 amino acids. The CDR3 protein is CASSETGAQETQYF. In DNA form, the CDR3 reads TGTGCCAGCAGTGAAACAGGGGCGCAAGAGACCCAGTACTTC.

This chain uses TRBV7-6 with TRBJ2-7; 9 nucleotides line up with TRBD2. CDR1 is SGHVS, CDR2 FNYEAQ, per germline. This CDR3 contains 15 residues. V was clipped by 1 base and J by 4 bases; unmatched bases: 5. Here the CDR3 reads CASSLGLAGTYEQYF. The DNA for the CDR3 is TGTGCCAGCAGCTTAGGGCTAGCGGGAACGTACGAGCAGTACTTC.

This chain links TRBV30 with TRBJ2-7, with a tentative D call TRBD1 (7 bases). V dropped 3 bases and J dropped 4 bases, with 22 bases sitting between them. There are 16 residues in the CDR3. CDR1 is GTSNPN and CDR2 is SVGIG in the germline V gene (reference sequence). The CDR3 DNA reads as TGTGCCTGGAGCCTGCCGGGGGACAGACAAGTATACGAGCAGTACTTC. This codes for CAWSLPGDRQVYEQYF.

CDR3 region: CSVESVFYGYTF. In DNA form, the CDR3 reads TGCAGCGTTGAGTCAGTGTTCTATGGCTACACCTTC. The rearrangement joins TRBV29-1 to TRBJ1-2; D not resolved. Trimming removed 3 bases from V and 4 bases from J, with 9 bases in between. Germline CDR1 is SQVTM and CDR2 is ANQGSEA. The length of the CDR3 is 12 residues. The whole variable domain, filled in from reference TRBV29-1 and TRBJ1-2, reads SAVISQKPSRDICQRGTSLTIQCQVDSQVTMMFWYRQQPGQSLTLIATANQGSEATYESGFVIDKFPISRPNLTFSTLTVSNMSPEDSSIYLCSVESVFYGYTFGSGTRLTVV.

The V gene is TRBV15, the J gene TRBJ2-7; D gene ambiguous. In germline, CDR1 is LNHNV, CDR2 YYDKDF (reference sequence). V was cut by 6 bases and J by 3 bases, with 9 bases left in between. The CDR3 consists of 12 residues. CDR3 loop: CATSSDNYEQYF. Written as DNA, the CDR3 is TGTGCCACCAGTAGTGACAACTACGAGCAGTACTTC.

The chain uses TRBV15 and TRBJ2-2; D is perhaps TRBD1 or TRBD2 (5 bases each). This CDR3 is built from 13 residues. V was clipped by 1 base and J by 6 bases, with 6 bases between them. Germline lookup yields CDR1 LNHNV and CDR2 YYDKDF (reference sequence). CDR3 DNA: TGTGCCACCAGCAGAGGAGGGGCCGGGGAGCTGTTTTTT. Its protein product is CATSRGGAGELFF.

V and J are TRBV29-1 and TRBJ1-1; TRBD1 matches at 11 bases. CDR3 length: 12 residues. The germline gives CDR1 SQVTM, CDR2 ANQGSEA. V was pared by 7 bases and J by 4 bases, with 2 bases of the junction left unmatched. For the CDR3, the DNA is TGCAGCGGGGGGACAGGGGGCACTGAAGCTTTCTTT. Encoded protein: CSGGTGGTEAFF.

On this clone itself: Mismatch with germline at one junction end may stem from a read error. For the CDR3, the DNA is TGTGCCAGCAGCCTAGCCGGGAGCGTGAAGACCCAGTACTTC. Protein: CASSLAGSVKTQYF. The J gene is TRBJ2-5, the V gene TRBV7-9, with D maybe TRBD2 (6 bases). Germline-derived CDR1 and CDR2 are SEHNR and FQNEAQ (reference sequence). The length of the CDR3 is 14 residues.

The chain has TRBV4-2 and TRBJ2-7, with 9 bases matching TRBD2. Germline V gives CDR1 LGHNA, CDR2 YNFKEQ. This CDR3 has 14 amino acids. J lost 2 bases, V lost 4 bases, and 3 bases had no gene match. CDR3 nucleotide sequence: TGTGCCAGCAGCCTAAGACTAGCGGCCTACGAGCAGTACTTC. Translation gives CASSLRLAAYEQYF.

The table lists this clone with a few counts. The DNA for the CDR3 is TGTGCCAGCTCACCAAACAGGGACACTGAAGCTTTCTTT. Translated: CASSPNRDTEAFF. The chain joins TRBV18 to TRBJ1-1, with TRBD1 as a possible D gene (6 bases). This CDR3 region has 13 residues. Between the trimmed V and J ends, which lost 2 bases and 3 bases, there was a span of 7 bases. Germline V gives CDR1 KGHSH, CDR2 LQKENI.

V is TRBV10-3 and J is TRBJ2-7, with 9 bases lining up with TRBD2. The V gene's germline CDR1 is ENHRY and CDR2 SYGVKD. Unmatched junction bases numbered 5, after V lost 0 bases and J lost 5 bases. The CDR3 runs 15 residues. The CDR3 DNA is TGTGCCATCAGTGAGTCCATTAGCGGGAGTGACGAGCAGTACTTC. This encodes CAISESISGSDEQYF.